This T cell receptor beta chain was documented in a study of blood T cell repertoires in COVID-19. Background on the study: In each case, the material was cDNA or gDNA derived from T cells, B-cell-depleted T cells, or PBMCs.

The assay was immunoSEQ multiplex PCR, and TCRdb's table has in-frame clones only and misses some. The sample lists approximately 290,000 clones, about 80% occurring once. Losses at the gene ends were 6 bases for V and 2 bases for J; bases not matched to a gene: 8. This CDR3 has 15 residues. CDR1 and CDR2 (germline): SGHTA, FQGTGA. The sample consisted of peripheral blood. The receptor was isolated from a person aged 65-85 years with COVID-19, enrolled during active disease. The chain couples TRBV7-3 to TRBJ2-5; 8 bases align to TRBD1. The CDR3 coding sequence is TGTGCCAGCAGTATGACAGGGGCTTTTCAAGAGACCCAGTACTTC. The encoded protein is CASSMTGAFQETQYF.